Listed here are 7 T cell receptor beta chains from one sample, sequenced in a study of blood T cell repertoires in COVID-19. Sequenced by immunoSEQ multiplex PCR; TCRdb stores in-frame clones only, minus some. The data show about 25,000 clones, roughly 89% seen once. Sequencing was carried out using peripheral blood. The receptors stem from a man aged 70 or older with active COVID-19.

The rearrangement joins TRBV28 to TRBJ2-7; D perhaps matches TRBD2 (5 bases). Trimming shortened V by 6 bases and J by 2 bases, and 17 bases separated the two germline ends. Germline V gene lookup returns CDR1 MDHEN and CDR2 SYDVKM. The CDR3 covers 15 residues. CDR3 bases: TGTGCCAGCAGACAAGGACGGGGATCCCCCTACGAGCAGTACTTC. Amino acid sequence: CASRQGRGSPYEQYF.

This clone occurred once. This chain uses TRBV10-1 with TRBJ1-3; D is uncertain. CDR1 is WNHNN, CDR2 SYGVQD, per germline (reference sequence). Trimming removed 8 bases from V and 1 base from J, with 9 bases in between. CDR3 length: 13 amino acids. The CDR3 coding sequence is TGCGCCAGCGGAACAGATTCTGGAAACACCATATATTTT. Its protein product is CASGTDSGNTIYF.

The chain is built from TRBV28 and TRBJ1-6, with D possibly matching TRBD1 (5 bases). V was shortened by 5 bases and J by 6 bases, with 14 bases between the two germline ends. There are 15 residues in the CDR3. The germline V gene encodes CDR1 MDHEN and CDR2 SYDVKM. This CDR3 is CASSVTGRANSPLHF. The CDR3 coding sequence is TGTGCCAGCAGTGTAACAGGAAGGGCTAATTCACCCCTCCACTTT.

The gene calls are TRBV10-3 and TRBJ2-7; possible D gene TRBD2, 5 bases. This CDR3 region has 15 residues. From germline, CDR1 is ENHRY and CDR2 SYGVKD. Trimming cost V 6 bases and J 0 bases, with 15 bases left between them. The CDR3 nucleotides read TGTGCCATCAGCCCCGGGGTTTCGGACTCCTACGAGCAGTACTTC. Translated: CAISPGVSDSYEQYF.

The J gene is TRBJ1-4, the V gene TRBV9; TRBD1 matches at 8 bases. CDR1 SGDLS and CDR2 YYNGEE come from the germline V gene. CDR3 size: 17 residues. With V trimmed by 3 bases and J by 7 bases, 14 bases remained unmatched. The CDR3 nucleotides read TGTGCCAGCAGCGCGAACTCAGGAGGACAGGGCCTTGAAAAACTGTTTTTT. This codes for CASSANSGGQGLEKLFF. Combining the CDR3 with reference TRBV9 and TRBJ1-4 gives the whole variable domain DSGVTQTPKHLITATGQRVTLRCSPRSGDLSVYWYQQSLDQGLQFLIQYYNGEERAKGNILERFSAQQFPDLHSELNLSSLELGDSALYFCASSANSGGQGLEKLFFGSGTQLSVL.

This clone was counted a single time. The chain couples TRBV27 to TRBJ2-3; 10 positions match TRBD2. J lost 7 bases, V lost 0 bases, and 7 bases had no gene match. This CDR3 comprises 16 residues. The V gene's germline CDR1 is MNHEY and CDR2 SMNVEV (reference sequence). The CDR3 sequence is CASSLSVPSGGYTQYF. The CDR3 DNA reads TGTGCCAGCAGTTTATCGGTACCTAGCGGGGGATATACGCAGTATTTT.

The chain employs TRBV11-2 and TRBJ1-4, with TRBD1 matching over 7 bases. The V gene end was trimmed by 5 bases and the J gene end by 5 bases; junction bases not matched to a gene: 8. Germline V gives CDR1 SGHAT, CDR2 FQNNGV. CDR3 length: 15 amino acids. CDR3 sequence: CASSPQQGLNEKLFF. As DNA, the CDR3 is TGTGCCAGCAGCCCACAACAGGGGCTGAATGAAAAACTGTTTTTT.